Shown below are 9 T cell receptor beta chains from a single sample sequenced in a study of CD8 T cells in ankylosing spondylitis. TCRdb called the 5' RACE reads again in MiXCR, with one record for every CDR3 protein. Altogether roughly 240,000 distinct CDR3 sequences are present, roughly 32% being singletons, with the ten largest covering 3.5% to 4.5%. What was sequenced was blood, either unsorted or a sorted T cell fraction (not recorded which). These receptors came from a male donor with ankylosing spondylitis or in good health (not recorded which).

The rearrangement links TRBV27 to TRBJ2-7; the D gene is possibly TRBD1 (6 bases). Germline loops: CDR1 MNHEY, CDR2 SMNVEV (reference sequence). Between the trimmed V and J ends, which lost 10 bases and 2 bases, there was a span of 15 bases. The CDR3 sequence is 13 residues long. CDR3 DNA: TGTGCCACCGGGACACCCGACGCCTACGAGCAGTACTTC. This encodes CATGTPDAYEQYF.

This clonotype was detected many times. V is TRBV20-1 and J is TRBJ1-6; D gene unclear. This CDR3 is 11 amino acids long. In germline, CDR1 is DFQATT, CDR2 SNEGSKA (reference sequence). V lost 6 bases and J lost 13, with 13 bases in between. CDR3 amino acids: CSARQTDPLHF. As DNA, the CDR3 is TGCAGTGCCCGGCAAACAGATCCCCTCCACTTT.

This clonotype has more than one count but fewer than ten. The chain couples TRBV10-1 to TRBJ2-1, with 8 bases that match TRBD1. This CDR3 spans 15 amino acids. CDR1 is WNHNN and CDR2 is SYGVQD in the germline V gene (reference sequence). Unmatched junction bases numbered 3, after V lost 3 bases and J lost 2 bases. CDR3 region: CASSEGQGTYNEQFF. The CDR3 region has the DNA TGCGCCAGCAGTGAAGGACAGGGCACCTACAATGAGCAGTTCTTC.

DNA of the CDR3: TGTGCCAGCAGTTCGGGGACAATCCACACTGAAGCTTTCTTT. As protein: CASSSGTIHTEAFF. The V call is TRBV28, the J call TRBJ1-1; TRBD1 might be the D (6 bases). Germline V gene data show CDR1 as MDHEN and CDR2 as SYDVKM. V was pared by 4 bases and J by 3 bases, with 12 bases between. The CDR3 consists of 14 residues.

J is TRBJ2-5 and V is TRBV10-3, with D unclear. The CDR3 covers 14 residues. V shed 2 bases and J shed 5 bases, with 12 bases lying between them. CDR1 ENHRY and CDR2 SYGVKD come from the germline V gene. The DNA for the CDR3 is TGTGCCATCAGTGAGGTAGATGGTGGGGAGACCCAGTACTTC. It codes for CAISEVDGGETQYF.

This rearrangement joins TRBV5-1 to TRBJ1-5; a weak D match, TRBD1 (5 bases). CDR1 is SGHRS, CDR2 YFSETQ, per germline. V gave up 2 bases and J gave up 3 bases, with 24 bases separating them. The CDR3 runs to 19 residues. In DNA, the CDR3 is TGCGCCAGCAGCTTTTACGGCGGGGCGGAGGAGCGGGTCAATCAGCCCCAGCATTTT. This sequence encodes CASSFYGGAEERVNQPQHF.

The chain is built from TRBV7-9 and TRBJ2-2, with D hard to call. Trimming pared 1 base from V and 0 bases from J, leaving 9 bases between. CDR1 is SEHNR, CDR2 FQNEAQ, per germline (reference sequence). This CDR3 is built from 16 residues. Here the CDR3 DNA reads TGTGCCAGCAGCTTAGGGTCAGGCTCGAACACCGGGGAGCTGTTTTTT. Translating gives CASSLGSGSNTGELFF.

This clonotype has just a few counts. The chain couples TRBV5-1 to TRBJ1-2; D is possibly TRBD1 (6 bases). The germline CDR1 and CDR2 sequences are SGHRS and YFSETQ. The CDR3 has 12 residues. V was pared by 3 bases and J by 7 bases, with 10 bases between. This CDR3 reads CASSWDNLGYTF. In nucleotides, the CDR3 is TGCGCCAGCAGCTGGGACAACCTTGGCTACACCTTC.

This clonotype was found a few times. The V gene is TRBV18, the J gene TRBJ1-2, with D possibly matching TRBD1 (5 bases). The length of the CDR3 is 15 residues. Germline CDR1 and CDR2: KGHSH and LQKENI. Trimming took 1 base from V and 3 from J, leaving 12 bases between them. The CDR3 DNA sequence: TGTGCCAGCTCACCACAGATCCGGGGGGACTATGGCTACACCTTC. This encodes CASSPQIRGDYGYTF.